The 30 T cell receptor beta chains given below trace back to one sample, sequenced in a study of cytomegalovirus exposure and HLA in healthy donors. In the PCR, 60 Vbeta and 13 Jbeta primers were used. The method was immunoSEQ multiplex PCR; TCRdb's version includes in-frame clones alone and lacks a portion of them. The table has roughly 140,000 clones, 79% seen once; the top ten hold 6.3%. Sequenced: PBMCs. These receptors all stem from a man in his fifties or sixties in good health and CMV-seropositive.

The chain combines TRBV19 with TRBJ1-2, with D possibly matching TRBD1 (6 bases). Trimming shortened V by 3 bases and J by 3 bases, and 11 bases separated the two germline ends. This CDR3 has 14 residues. Germline CDR1 reads LNHDA; CDR2 reads SQIVND (reference sequence). CDR3 sequence reads: CASSIGGQDYGYTF. The CDR3 DNA follows: TGTGCCAGTAGTATTGGGGGACAAGACTATGGCTACACCTTC.

The V call is TRBV9, the J call TRBJ1-5, with D hard to call. The length of the CDR3 is 14 residues. CDR1 is SGDLS and CDR2 is YYNGEE in the germline V gene. The V and J ends lost 2 bases and 7 bases respectively, with 13 bases between them. CDR3 nucleotide sequence: TGTGCCAGCAGCGTGGCCCCAGGAATCCAGCCCCAGCATTTT. Protein: CASSVAPGIQPQHF. The full variable domain, its missing parts supplied by reference TRBV9 and TRBJ1-5, is DSGVTQTPKHLITATGQRVTLRCSPRSGDLSVYWYQQSLDQGLQFLIQYYNGEERAKGNILERFSAQQFPDLHSELNLSSLELGDSALYFCASSVAPGIQPQHFGDGTRLSIL.

On this clone itself: Other DNA sequences in this sample translate to the same CDR3. J is TRBJ2-3 and V is TRBV7-9, with TRBD1 matching 7 bases. The CDR3 has 15 amino acids. Unmatched junction bases numbered 5, after V lost 1 base and J lost 4 bases. The V gene's germline CDR1 is SEHNR and CDR2 FQNEAQ (reference sequence). The CDR3 nucleotides read TGTGCCAGCAGCTTAGGTCTCCAGGGGGCAGATACGCAGTATTTT. Translating gives CASSLGLQGADTQYF.

This chain connects TRBV5-6 to TRBJ1-6, with D possibly being TRBD1 (6 bases). CDR1 SGHDT and CDR2 YYEEEE come from the germline V gene. The CDR3 has 15 amino acids. With 4 bases removed from V and 9 bases from J, the gap between germline ends came to 17 bases. This CDR3 is CASSSLGGLRSPLHF. Here the CDR3 DNA reads TGTGCCAGCAGCAGTCTCGGGGGGCTTCGTTCACCCCTCCACTTT.

The chain is built from TRBV2 and TRBJ2-7; 10 positions agree with TRBD1. The CDR3 loop spans 14 amino acids. Germline V gene sequence: CDR1 SNHLY, CDR2 FYNNEI. J gave up 5 bases and V 4 bases, and 5 bases lay outside the gene matches. The CDR3 DNA reads as TGTGCCAGCAGTGTTGGACAGGGGGGCCACGAGCAGTACTTC. As protein: CASSVGQGGHEQYF.

J is TRBJ2-1 and V is TRBV10-3, with 8 bases matching TRBD1. CDR3 length: 11 residues. Unmatched junction bases numbered 5, after V lost 11 bases and J lost 8 bases. The germline V gene has CDR1 ENHRY and CDR2 SYGVKD. Written as DNA, the CDR3 is TGTGCCTCAGGGGGCATTGATGAGCAGTTCTTC. Translating gives CASGGIDEQFF.

V is TRBV5-1 and J is TRBJ2-1; 9 positions agree with TRBD1. V trimming: 1 base; J trimming: 5 bases; junction bases outside the gene matches: 4. Germline lookup yields CDR1 SGHRS and CDR2 YFSETQ. This CDR3 has 15 residues. The CDR3 DNA follows: TGCGCCAGCAGCTTGACGGGACAGGGCCACAATGAGCAGTTCTTC. Translation gives CASSLTGQGHNEQFF.

The rearrangement links TRBV27 to TRBJ2-1, with 14 bases matching TRBD2. With 4 bases clipped from V and 10 bases from J, the junction kept 6 bases outside the gene matches. Germline V gene data show CDR1 as MNHEY and CDR2 as SMNVEV (reference sequence). CDR3 size: 15 residues. As DNA, the CDR3 is TGTGCCAGCAGTTCGGGACTAGCGGGAGTCCAAGAGCAGTTCTTC. It is translated as CASSSGLAGVQEQFF.

The rearrangement joins TRBV11-1 to TRBJ2-3, with D unclear. Germline CDR1 and CDR2: SGHAT and FQDESV (reference sequence). The CDR3 loop spans 16 amino acids. V was trimmed by 5 bases and J by 4 bases, leaving 19 bases between them. The CDR3 coding sequence is TGTGCCAGCAGCGAGGTAACGGCCAGAGGAGCAGATACGCAGTATTTT. Residues: CASSEVTARGADTQYF.

The chain has TRBV28 and TRBJ2-7; TRBD1 agrees at 7 bases. V lost 3 bases, J lost 6 bases, and 11 bases stayed unmatched. The CDR3 is made up of 15 amino acids. CDR1 MDHEN and CDR2 SYDVKM come from the germline V gene. The CDR3 DNA is TGTGCCAGCAGTTTGGTAGTGACAGGGCCCCCCGAGCAGTACTTC. Its protein is CASSLVVTGPPEQYF.

This clone was seen a few times. V gene TRBV5-4 combines with J gene TRBJ1-2; TRBD1 is a possible D gene (6 bases). Germline V gene lookup returns CDR1 SGHNT and CDR2 YYREEE (reference sequence). The V end lost 1 base, the J end lost 3 bases, and 7 bases lay between the germline ends. The CDR3 length is 13 residues. The CDR3 loop reads CASSLSGDYGYTF. The DNA for the CDR3 is TGTGCCAGCAGCTTGTCAGGGGACTATGGCTACACCTTC.

This rearrangement joins TRBV10-2 to TRBJ2-5, with TRBD2 identical over 14 bases. With the DNA end fitting TRBJ2-7 better, the J assignment may be wrong. The CDR3 has 15 residues. The V gene's germline CDR1 is WSHSY and CDR2 SAAADI. The DNA for the CDR3 is TGCGCCAGCAGTGTCGGGACTAGCGGGAGATACGAGCAGTACTTC. Translating gives CASSVGTSGRYEQYF.

The V gene is TRBV5-5, the J gene TRBJ1-5; D remains ambiguous. CDR1 SGHKS and CDR2 YYEKEE come from the germline V gene (reference sequence). The germline V and J ends were trimmed by 4 bases and 0 bases, with 11 bases remaining between them. The CDR3 consists of 15 residues. CDR3 sequence (DNA): TGTGCCAGCAGCCCGACTGGGTATAGCAATCAGCCCCAGCATTTT. Its translation is CASSPTGYSNQPQHF.

The chain links TRBV19 to TRBJ2-2; tentative D call: TRBD1 (6 bases). Trimming took 5 bases from V and 0 from J, leaving 10 bases between them. CDR3 size: 15 residues. Germline lookup yields CDR1 LNHDA and CDR2 SQIVND (reference sequence). Written as DNA, the CDR3 is TGTGCCAGTAGTCTAACAGGGACGAACACCGGGGAGCTGTTTTTT. Translated: CASSLTGTNTGELFF.

J is TRBJ2-5 and V is TRBV11-2, with TRBD2 identical over 8 bases. Germline V gene data show CDR1 as SGHAT and CDR2 as FQNNGV. V shed 2 bases, J shed 2 bases, and the junction held 4 bases outside the gene matches. This CDR3 contains 15 residues. Here the CDR3 DNA reads TGTGCCAGCAGCTTAAGCGGGAGCTTGCAAGAGACCCAGTACTTC. Its translation: CASSLSGSLQETQYF.

The chain is built from TRBV6-1 and TRBJ1-5; weak D call: TRBD1 (6 bases). CDR3 length equals 15 residues. Trimming shortened V by 3 bases and J by 6 bases, and 15 bases separated the two germline ends. Germline CDR1 is MNHNS and CDR2 is SASEGT. The CDR3 region has the DNA TGTGCCAGCAGTGACTCAGGGGAAGGTAGTCAGCCCCAGCATTTT. Encoded protein: CASSDSGEGSQPQHF.

V usage is TRBV9 and J usage is TRBJ2-3, with 10 bases aligning to TRBD2. This CDR3 region has 18 residues. V was clipped by 0 bases and J by 5 bases; unmatched bases: 12. Germline-derived CDR1 and CDR2 are SGDLS and YYNGEE. The CDR3 loop reads CASSVDVGLAGVGDTQYF. In DNA, the CDR3 is TGTGCCAGCAGCGTAGATGTGGGGCTAGCGGGAGTGGGAGATACGCAGTATTTT.

The chain combines TRBV9 with TRBJ1-6; D is uncertain. V lost 0 bases and J 9 bases, leaving 10 bases between the germline ends. Germline loops: CDR1 SGDLS, CDR2 YYNGEE. The CDR3 runs 14 residues. The CDR3 sequence: CASSVATRSSPLHF. The DNA of the CDR3 is TGTGCCAGCAGCGTAGCGACTCGGTCTTCACCCCTCCACTTT.

The chain recombines TRBV11-2 with TRBJ2-3, with D perhaps TRBD2 (5 bases). This CDR3 has 15 residues. Trimming removed 2 bases from V and 4 bases from J, with 13 bases in between. Germline V CDR1 and CDR2: SGHAT, FQNNGV. The CDR3 spells CASSLKLAGADTQYF. The CDR3 DNA reads TGTGCCAGCAGCTTAAAGCTAGCCGGCGCAGATACGCAGTATTTT. The complete variable domain, with remaining parts taken from reference TRBV11-2 and TRBJ2-3, reads EAGVAQSPRYKIIEKRQSVAFWCNPISGHATLYWYQQILGQGPKLLIQFQNNGVVDDSQLPKDRFSAERLKGVDSTLKIQPAKLEDSAVYLCASSLKLAGADTQYFGPGTRLTVL.

This chain links TRBV19 with TRBJ2-1; 10 bases agree with TRBD1. The CDR3 loop spans 16 amino acids. Germline CDR1 reads LNHDA; CDR2 reads SQIVND (reference sequence). J lost 8 bases, V lost 3 bases, and 10 bases had no gene match. In DNA, the CDR3 is TGTGCCAGTAGTATGGGACCGGGACAGGGGCGGCATGAGCAGTTCTTC. It specifies CASSMGPGQGRHEQFF.

As to this clone: An end of the junction differs from the germline gene, which may be a read error. The chain combines TRBV11-2 with TRBJ2-1, with TRBD2 matching 13 bases. The CDR3 totals 14 residues. Germline CDR1 reads SGHAT; CDR2 reads FQNNGV. The CDR3 protein is CVSRRLAGGHEQFF. In DNA form, the CDR3 reads TGTGTCAGCAGGAGACTAGCGGGAGGTCATGAGCAGTTCTTC.

V and J are TRBV5-1 and TRBJ1-4, with a tentative D call TRBD1 (5 bases). Germline V lookup: CDR1 SGHRS, CDR2 YFSETQ. The CDR3 is made up of 17 amino acids. V shed 0 bases and J shed 2 bases, with 14 bases lying between them. The chain's CDR3 is CASSLAPRQTTNEKLFF. In nucleotides, the CDR3 is TGCGCCAGCAGCTTGGCCCCCCGACAGACTACTAATGAAAAACTGTTTTTT.

The chain links TRBV2 to TRBJ2-5; tentative D call: TRBD1 (6 bases). CDR1 and CDR2 from the germline V gene are SNHLY and FYNNEI. This CDR3 comprises 13 residues. V lost 5 bases to trimming and J lost 5 bases, with 12 bases between them. The CDR3 loop reads CASSYRVGETQYF. DNA for the CDR3: TGTGCCAGCAGTTACAGGGTGGGGGAGACCCAGTACTTC.

On this clone itself: A junction end diverges from the germline sequence, so it may reflect a read error. CDR3 loop: CSSSSWTSGYEQYF. In DNA, the CDR3 is TGTTCCAGCAGCTCGTGGACTAGCGGCTACGAGCAGTACTTC. V gene TRBV7-9 combines with J gene TRBJ2-7, with 10 positions matching TRBD2. The V gene's germline CDR1 is SEHNR and CDR2 FQNEAQ (reference sequence). The CDR3 spans 14 residues.

The V gene is TRBV11-2, the J gene TRBJ2-3; D gene ambiguous. Germline V CDR1 and CDR2: SGHAT, FQNNGV. V lost 2 bases to trimming and J lost 6 bases, with 9 bases between them. CDR3 length: 13 amino acids. The CDR3 DNA reads as TGTGCCAGCAGCTTAAACTTCAGGGATACGCAGTATTTT. Translating gives CASSLNFRDTQYF.

This rearrangement joins TRBV9 to TRBJ1-5; possible D gene TRBD1, 5 bases. The V end lost 4 bases, the J end lost 2 bases, and 10 bases lay between the germline ends. This CDR3 is 14 amino acids long. Germline V CDR1 and CDR2: SGDLS, YYNGEE. Here the CDR3 reads CASSPTGGNQPQHF. The CDR3 nucleotides are TGTGCCAGCAGCCCGACGGGGGGCAATCAGCCCCAGCATTTT.

This chain uses TRBV27 with TRBJ2-3; D gene ambiguous. Germline V CDR1 and CDR2: MNHEY, SMNVEV (reference sequence). This CDR3 region has 13 residues. Trimming took off 3 bases at V and 5 bases at J, with 9 bases between the two ends. The CDR3 protein is CASSFFAGDTQYF. CDR3 in DNA: TGTGCCAGCAGTTTTTTCGCCGGAGATACGCAGTATTTT.

V gene TRBV5-4 combines with J gene TRBJ2-6; TRBD2 might be the D (6 bases). Germline V gives CDR1 SGHNT, CDR2 YYREEE (reference sequence). The CDR3 length is 19 residues. Trimming shortened V by 4 bases and J by 0 bases, and 20 bases separated the two germline ends. CDR3 sequence (DNA): TGTGCCAGCAGCCAATCGTTGGGGGGAACACTCTCTGGGGCCAACGTCCTGACTTTC. Translation: CASSQSLGGTLSGANVLTF.

The V call is TRBV10-1, the J call TRBJ1-1; D uncertain. The CDR3 consists of 14 residues. Germline V CDR1 and CDR2: WNHNN, SYGVQD (reference sequence). Trimming took 4 bases from V and 5 from J, leaving 14 bases between them. CDR3 residues: CASSVGGSGTEAFF. CDR3 DNA: TGCGCCAGCAGTGTTGGAGGGAGTGGGACTGAAGCTTTCTTT.

The CDR3 reads CASSLIAGVGYEQYF. CDR3 in DNA: TGTGCCAGCAGCTTAATAGCGGGAGTGGGGTACGAGCAGTACTTC. The gene calls are TRBV11-2 and TRBJ2-7; 9 nucleotides align to TRBD2. Germline CDR1 is SGHAT and CDR2 is FQNNGV. This CDR3 spans 15 amino acids. J gave up 4 bases and V 2 bases, and 6 bases lay outside the gene matches.